These 22 T cell receptor beta chains came from one sample sequenced in a study of T cells in Graves' hyperthyroidism and ophthalmopathy. Amplification of TCR beta CDR3 regions was performed using RNA transcripts as template. The TCR CDR3 was amplified in a first-round RT-PCR using the HTBI primer set. TCRdb analysed the multiplex PCR reads with MiXCR anew, one entry per CDR3 protein. The repertoire holds 640,000 or so distinct CDR3 sequences, with 13% to 15% as singletons. Input material: blood. All receptors derive from a woman aged 18-30 years with Graves' ophthalmopathy.

This clonotype was picked up many times. A junction boundary mismatches the germline segment, possibly from a read error. This chain connects TRBV7-2 to TRBJ2-7; D might be TRBD2 (5 bases). The CDR3 covers 13 residues. The V gene's germline CDR1 is SGHTA and CDR2 FQGNSA. The CDR3 reads CASSLSLAYGQYF. The CDR3, as DNA: TGTGCCAGCAGCTTAAGCCTAGCCTACGGGCAGTACTTC.

The chain recombines TRBV2 with TRBJ1-2; 10 bases are a match to TRBD1. Trimming removed 6 bases from V and 8 bases from J; junction bases left unmatched: 6. CDR3 length: 13 amino acids. Per germline, CDR1 SNHLY and CDR2 FYNNEI. The CDR3 here is CASSGTGAGGYTF. The CDR3, as DNA: TGTGCCAGCAGCGGGACAGGGGCGGGGGGCTACACCTTC.

The table lists this clonotype with a few counts. The genes are TRBV4-2 and TRBJ2-3, with TRBD2 as a possible D gene (5 bases). Trimming shortened V by 2 bases and J by 1 base, and 7 bases separated the two germline ends. Germline V CDR1 and CDR2: LGHNA, YNFKEQ. The CDR3 length is 14 residues. The CDR3 reads CASSQLAGTDTQYF. The CDR3 nucleotides are TGTGCCAGCAGCCAACTAGCAGGCACAGATACGCAGTATTTT.

This clonotype was counted many times. V and J are TRBV6-2 or TRBV6-3 and TRBJ2-7; tentatively, D is TRBD2 (6 bases). CDR3 length: 13 residues. Between the trimmed V and J ends, which lost 10 bases and 0 bases, there was a span of 13 bases. The germline V gene encodes CDR1 MNHEY and CDR2 SVGEGT. The CDR3 DNA sequence: TGTGCCACCCGATATAGCGGCTCCTACGAGCAGTACTTC. It translates to CATRYSGSYEQYF.

This clonotype was picked up a small number of times. The chain links TRBV7-3 to TRBJ2-3; 7 bases align to TRBD2. The CDR3 has 16 amino acids. Trimming at V came to 2 bases and at J to 5 bases, leaving 10 bases not matched to a gene. Per the germline V gene, CDR1 is SGHTA and CDR2 is FQGTGA. The CDR3 DNA is TGTGCCAGCAGCTTATGGGCTAGCGGAAACTTAGATACGCAGTATTTT. Amino acid sequence: CASSLWASGNLDTQYF.

The V and J genes are TRBV15 and TRBJ2-1; the match to TRBD2 covers 16 bases. Unmatched junction bases numbered 22, after V lost 2 bases and J lost 3 bases. CDR1 is LNHNV, CDR2 YYDKDF, per germline (reference sequence). This CDR3 spans 24 amino acids. This CDR3 is CATSRIWGTSGRALSGQDYNEQFF. In nucleotides, the CDR3 is TGTGCCACCAGCAGAATCTGGGGGACTAGCGGGAGGGCCCTGTCGGGTCAGGACTACAATGAGCAGTTCTTC.

This clonotype was recorded at least ten times. V gene TRBV11-2 combines with J gene TRBJ2-1; a possible D gene is TRBD2 (6 bases). CDR1 and CDR2 (germline): SGHAT, FQNNGV. The V gene lost 1 base and the J gene lost 12 bases, with 25 bases spanning the gap. The CDR3 is 17 residues long. The CDR3 loop reads CASSLVAGLTANIGQFF. The CDR3 coding sequence is TGTGCCAGCAGCTTAGTGGCGGGGTTGACAGCTAATATCGGGCAGTTCTTC. The full variable domain, with the rest looked up from reference TRBV11-2 and TRBJ2-1, is EAGVAQSPRYKIIEKRQSVAFWCNPISGHATLYWYQQILGQGPKLLIQFQNNGVVDDSQLPKDRFSAERLKGVDSTLKIQPAKLEDSAVYLCASSLVAGLTANIGQFFGPGTRLTVL.

This clonotype was observed many times. Here the CDR3 DNA reads TGTGCCAGCAGTGACCCCCTCCAGGGTTGGGTCAATCAGCCCCAGCATTTT. Translation gives CASSDPLQGWVNQPQHF. The chain employs TRBV6-1 and TRBJ1-5, with a tentative D call TRBD1 (5 bases). V was shortened by 3 bases and J by 3 bases, with 18 bases between the two germline ends. The germline CDR1 and CDR2 sequences are MNHNS and SASEGT. The CDR3 runs 17 residues.

The chain recombines TRBV28 with TRBJ2-1, with D uncertain. Trimming left V 8 bases short and J 3 bases short, with 11 bases between. This CDR3 has 13 amino acids. Germline V CDR1 and CDR2: MDHEN, SYDVKM. The CDR3 loop is CASQPLGYNEQFF. The DNA for the CDR3 is TGTGCCAGCCAGCCGTTGGGCTACAATGAGCAGTTCTTC.

The chain has TRBV6-1 and TRBJ2-7; D is undetermined. The CDR3 sequence is 13 residues long. Per germline, CDR1 MNHNS and CDR2 SASEGT. Trimming removed 9 bases from V and 0 bases from J, with 12 bases in between. This CDR3 reads CASSRSDSYEQYF. The CDR3 DNA reads TGTGCCAGTTCTAGGTCCGACTCCTACGAGCAGTACTTC.

This clonotype has at least ten counts. The rearrangement uses TRBV12-3 or TRBV12-4 and TRBJ1-3, with D maybe TRBD1 (5 bases). V dropped 5 bases and J dropped 2 bases, with 10 bases sitting between them. The CDR3 totals 14 residues. CDR3 in amino acids: CASSPQVAGNTIYF. Here the CDR3 DNA reads TGTGCCAGCAGTCCACAGGTCGCTGGAAACACCATATATTTT.

To note about this clonotype: A read error is possible here, since a much larger clone lies one base away. This chain connects TRBV11-2 to TRBJ2-3, with TRBD1 identical over 7 bases. The CDR3 is 18 residues long. Germline CDR1 is SGHAT and CDR2 is FQNNGV. The CDR3 sequence: CASSLVTTGPSSTDAQYF. The DNA for the CDR3 is TGTGCCAGCAGCTTAGTAACGACAGGGCCCTCTAGCACAGATGCGCAGTATTTT.

The V and J genes are TRBV7-9 and TRBJ1-1, with unresolved D. V lost 3 bases, J lost 2 bases, and 4 bases lay in between. The length of the CDR3 is 12 residues. In germline, CDR1 is SEHNR, CDR2 FQNEAQ (reference sequence). CDR3: CASSFTNTEAFF. The CDR3 DNA reads TGTGCCAGCAGCTTCACCAACACTGAAGCTTTCTTT.

The J gene is TRBJ2-1, the V gene TRBV4-1; 8 bases are shared with TRBD1. CDR1 is MGHRA, CDR2 YSYEKL, per germline. The CDR3 runs to 15 residues. Trimming removed 4 bases from V and 3 bases from J; junction bases left unmatched: 5. CDR3 loop: CASSRGGTGYNEQFF. In DNA form, the CDR3 reads TGCGCCAGCAGCCGAGGGGGGACAGGCTACAATGAGCAGTTCTTC.

This clonotype showed up many times. The chain employs TRBV6-1 and TRBJ2-3; D is unresolved. This CDR3 is 15 amino acids long. V was pared by 5 bases and J by 0 bases, with 12 bases between. Looked up from germline, CDR1 is MNHNS and CDR2 is SASEGT. This chain's CDR3 is CASSSADTSTDTQYF. As DNA, the CDR3 is TGTGCCAGCAGTAGTGCAGACACTAGCACAGATACGCAGTATTTT.

The CDR3 region is CASGPTFGGAWGGSGYNEQFF. The CDR3 nucleotides read TGTGCCAGCGGGCCTACCTTCGGGGGGGCTTGGGGCGGGAGTGGTTACAATGAGCAGTTCTTC. The V call is TRBV7-9, the J call TRBJ2-1, with TRBD2 matching over 8 bases. CDR1 SEHNR and CDR2 FQNEAQ come from the germline V gene (reference sequence). J was trimmed by 4 bases and V by 8 bases; bases with no gene match: 28. This CDR3 contains 21 residues.

V usage is TRBV7-6 and J usage is TRBJ2-3; TRBD2 matches 7 bases. The J segment lost 0 bases and the V segment lost 5 bases, leaving 11 bases of the junction unmatched. Germline lookup yields CDR1 SGHVS and CDR2 FNYEAQ. CDR3 size: 17 residues. CDR3: CASSPRGAGKSTDTQYF. As DNA, the CDR3 is TGTGCCAGCAGCCCCCGGGGAGCGGGAAAAAGCACAGATACGCAGTATTTT.

V is TRBV19 and J is TRBJ1-5; D uncertain. CDR1 and CDR2 (germline): LNHDA, SQIVND (reference sequence). Trimming left V 3 bases short and J 9 bases short, with 18 bases between. This CDR3 spans 15 amino acids. The CDR3 DNA follows: TGTGCCAGTAGTATTGTTAGGTCGGGCGGGAGGCCCCAGCATTTT. It encodes CASSIVRSGGRPQHF.

This clonotype was seen a few times. The chain couples TRBV6-2 or TRBV6-3 to TRBJ2-4; D is possibly TRBD2 (5 bases). CDR1 MNHEY and CDR2 SVGEGT come from the germline V gene. This CDR3 is built from 15 residues. The V end was cut by 4 bases, the J end by 0 bases, with 10 bases between. The CDR3: CASSLASLAKNIQYF. The CDR3 coding sequence is TGTGCCAGCAGTTTAGCGTCACTAGCCAAAAACATTCAGTACTTC.

This clonotype appeared many times. V usage is TRBV12-3 or TRBV12-4 and J usage is TRBJ2-7; D is perhaps TRBD1 (5 bases). V lost 5 bases and J lost 0, with 14 bases in between. The CDR3 covers 15 residues. Here the CDR3 reads CASSSTGYLSYEQYF. As DNA, the CDR3 is TGTGCCAGCAGTAGTACAGGATACCTCTCCTACGAGCAGTACTTC.

This clonotype occurred many times. The chain joins TRBV24-1 to TRBJ1-2; 7 nucleotides match TRBD1. The CDR3 spans 15 residues. With 4 bases clipped from V and 2 bases from J, the junction kept 6 bases outside the gene matches. Germline V gene data show CDR1 as KGHDR and CDR2 as SFDVKD. The CDR3 here is CATSDPTTGNYGYTF. The CDR3 bases are TGTGCCACCAGTGACCCAACGACAGGGAACTATGGCTACACCTTC.

Of note for this clonotype: A read error is possible here, since a much larger clone lies one base away. The chain has TRBV9 and TRBJ2-5; 11 bases line up with TRBD2. This CDR3 spans 20 amino acids. The germline gives CDR1 SGDLS, CDR2 YYNGEE. In DNA, the CDR3 is TGTGCCAGCAGCGTTCTACCGGGACTAGCGGAGACAATAAAAGAAGAGACCCTGTACTTC. This translates into CASSVLPGLAETIKEETLYF.